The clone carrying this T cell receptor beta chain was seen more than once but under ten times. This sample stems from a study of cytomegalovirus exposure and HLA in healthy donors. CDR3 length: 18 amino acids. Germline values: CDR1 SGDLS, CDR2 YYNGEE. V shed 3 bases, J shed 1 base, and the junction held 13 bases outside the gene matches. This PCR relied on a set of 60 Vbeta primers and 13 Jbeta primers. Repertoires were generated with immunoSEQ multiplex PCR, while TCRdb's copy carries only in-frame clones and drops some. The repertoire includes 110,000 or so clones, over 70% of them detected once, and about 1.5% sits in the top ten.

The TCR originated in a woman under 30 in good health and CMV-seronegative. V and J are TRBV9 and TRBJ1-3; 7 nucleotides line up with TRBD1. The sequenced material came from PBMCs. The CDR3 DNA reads TGTGCCAGCAGCGCCGCGGGGACAGAGAGCTTTTCTGGAAACACCATATATTTT. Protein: CASSAAGTESFSGNTIYF.